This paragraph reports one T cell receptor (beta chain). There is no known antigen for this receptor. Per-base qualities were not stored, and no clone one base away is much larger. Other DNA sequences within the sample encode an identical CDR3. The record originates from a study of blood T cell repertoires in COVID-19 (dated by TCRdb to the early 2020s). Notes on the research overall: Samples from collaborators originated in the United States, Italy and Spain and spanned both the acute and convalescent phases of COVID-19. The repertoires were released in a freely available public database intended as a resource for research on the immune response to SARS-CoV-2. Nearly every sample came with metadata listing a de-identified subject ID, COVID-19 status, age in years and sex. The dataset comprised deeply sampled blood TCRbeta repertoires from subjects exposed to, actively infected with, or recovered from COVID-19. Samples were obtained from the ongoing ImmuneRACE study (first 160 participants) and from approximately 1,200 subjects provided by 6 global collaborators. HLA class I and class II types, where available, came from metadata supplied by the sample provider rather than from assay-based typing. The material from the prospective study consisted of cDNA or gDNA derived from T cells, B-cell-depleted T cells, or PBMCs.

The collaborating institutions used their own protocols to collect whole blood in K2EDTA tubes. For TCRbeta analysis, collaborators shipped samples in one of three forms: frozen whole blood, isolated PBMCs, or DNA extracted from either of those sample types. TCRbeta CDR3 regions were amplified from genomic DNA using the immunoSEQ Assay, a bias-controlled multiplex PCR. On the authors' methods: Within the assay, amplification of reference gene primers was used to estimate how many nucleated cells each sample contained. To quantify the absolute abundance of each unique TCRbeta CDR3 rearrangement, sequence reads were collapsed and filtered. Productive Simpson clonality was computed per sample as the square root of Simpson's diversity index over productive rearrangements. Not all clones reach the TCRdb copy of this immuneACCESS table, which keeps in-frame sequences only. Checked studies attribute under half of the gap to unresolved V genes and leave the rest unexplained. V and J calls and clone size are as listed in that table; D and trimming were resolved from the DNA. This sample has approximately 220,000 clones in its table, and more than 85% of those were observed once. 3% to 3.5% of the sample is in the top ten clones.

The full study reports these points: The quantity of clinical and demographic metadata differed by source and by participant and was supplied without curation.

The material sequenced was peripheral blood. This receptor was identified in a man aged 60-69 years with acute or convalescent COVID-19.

The CDR3 is CASSLQGAWGTEAFF. The base sequence is TGTGCCAGCAGCCTCCAGGGGGCTTGGGGGACTGAAGCTTTCTTT. The receptor chain draws on TRBV3-1 (or the pseudogene TRBV3-2) and TRBJ1-1, with 8 junctional bases fitting TRBD1. V loses 4 bases at its end and J loses 5 bases; junction bases beyond the gene matches: 9. CDR1 and CDR2, per the germline V gene (reference sequence), are LGHDT and YNNKEL. Inclusive of the bounding cysteine and phenylalanine, the CDR3 is 15 residues long. Of all the DNA, just the CDR3 is kept, 45 bases in frame from base 1.